This passage covers 21 T cell receptor beta chains from one sample sequenced in a study of post-analysis software for immune sequencing data. For these receptors, no antigen is known. The library was made from cDNA and included unique molecular identifiers. A single record per CDR3 protein comes from TCRdb applying MiXCR to the PCR reads. The repertoire consists of fewer than 900,000 distinct CDR3 sequences, with about 45% occurring once and the leading ten covering 4.9%. Study-level points and caveats: Controls showed lower frequencies than patients for roughly five TRBV segments, and TRBV5-6, TRBV5-1 and TRBV20-1 were among these.

Material: blood. Every receptor here comes from a girl aged 5 to 17 with multiple sclerosis.

The V gene is TRBV11-2, the J gene TRBJ2-7; D gene unclear. V lost 4 bases and J lost 8, with 15 bases in between. This CDR3 spans 13 amino acids. Germline CDR1 is SGHAT and CDR2 is FQNNGV. The CDR3, as DNA: TGTGCCAGCAGCTCTCAGGCTCCCCTCAAGCAGTACTTC. This encodes CASSSQAPLKQYF.

This clonotype is a singleton in its sample. V usage is TRBV28 and J usage is TRBJ2-5; 10 bases are shared with TRBD2. The CDR3 contains 14 residues. The germline gives CDR1 MDHEN, CDR2 SYDVKM. The junction had 6 bases not matched to a gene; V was cut back by 7 bases and J by 4 bases. CDR3 DNA sequence: TGTGCCAGCATGGCTAGCGGGAGCGGAGAGACCCAGTACTTC. Protein sequence: CASMASGSGETQYF. Full variable domain (outside the CDR3, taken from reference TRBV28 and TRBJ2-5): DVKVTQSSRYLVKRTGEKVFLECVQDMDHENMFWYRQDPGLGLRLIYFSYDVKMKEKGDIPEGYSVSREKKERFSLILESASTNQTSMYLCASMASGSGETQYFGPGTRLLVL.

The rearrangement joins TRBV6-5 to TRBJ2-7, with D perhaps matching TRBD1 (6 bases). This CDR3 region has 13 residues. V lost 6 bases, J lost 4 bases, and 13 bases lay in between. Germline V gives CDR1 MNHEY, CDR2 SVGAGI. The CDR3 DNA reads TGTGCCAGCAGCCTAGGACAGCATTACGAGCAGTACTTC. Its translation is CASSLGQHYEQYF.

The chain couples TRBV27 to TRBJ1-2; D gene uncertain. From germline, CDR1 is MNHEY and CDR2 SMNVEV (reference sequence). The CDR3 consists of 13 residues. Trimming cost V 3 bases and J 8 bases, with 13 bases left between them. CDR3 coding DNA: TGTGCCAGCAGTTTCGGCCCGGGGATCGGCTACACCTTC. This encodes CASSFGPGIGYTF.

This chain uses TRBV6-6 with TRBJ1-1, with D possibly matching TRBD1 (6 bases). The CDR3 has 15 residues. V lost 7 bases and J 4 bases, leaving 19 bases between the germline ends. The germline V gene has CDR1 MNHNY and CDR2 SVGAGI (reference sequence). CDR3 sequence: CASTRAGGGGTEAFF. The CDR3 DNA reads as TGTGCCAGCACCCGGGCGGGAGGAGGGGGCACTGAAGCTTTCTTT.

This clonotype was seen a few times. The chain combines TRBV12-3 or TRBV12-4 with TRBJ2-5; a possible D gene is TRBD2 (6 bases). V was clipped by 6 bases and J by 9 bases, with 17 bases between them. CDR3 length: 13 amino acids. The CDR3 protein is CASSETGPGAQYF. CDR3 bases: TGTGCCAGCAGCGAAACAGGTCCGGGGGCCCAGTACTTC.

The rearrangement joins TRBV28 to TRBJ2-7; either TRBD1 or TRBD2 may supply D (6 bases each). The germline gives CDR1 MDHEN, CDR2 SYDVKM. V lost 6 bases and J lost 2, with 14 bases in between. CDR3 length: 14 residues. The CDR3 region is CASRKRGEPYEQYF. The DNA of the CDR3 is TGTGCCAGCAGGAAAAGGGGGGAACCCTACGAGCAGTACTTC.

This clonotype was detected only a few times. V gene TRBV10-3 combines with J gene TRBJ2-5, with TRBD2 matching 7 bases. The CDR3 loop spans 14 amino acids. Trimming at V came to 2 bases and at J to 3 bases, leaving 3 bases not matched to a gene. The germline V gene has CDR1 ENHRY and CDR2 SYGVKD. The CDR3 loop is CAISEAGEKETQYF. Here the CDR3 DNA reads TGTGCCATCAGTGAGGCGGGAGAGAAAGAGACCCAGTACTTC.

The V and J genes are TRBV27 and TRBJ2-1, with TRBD2 matching 8 bases. The CDR3 runs 14 residues. Unmatched junction bases numbered 9, after V lost 6 bases and J lost 8 bases. Germline V gene sequence: CDR1 MNHEY, CDR2 SMNVEV (reference sequence). This CDR3 reads CASSRGRGVDEQFF. Here the CDR3 DNA reads TGTGCCAGCAGCCGGGGGCGGGGGGTGGATGAGCAGTTCTTC.

The table lists this clonotype with many counts. This chain links TRBV7-6 with TRBJ2-7, with unresolved D. Trimming shortened V by 3 bases and J by 2 bases, and 5 bases separated the two germline ends. Germline CDR1 reads SGHVS; CDR2 reads FNYEAQ. The CDR3 is 12 residues long. CDR3 loop: CASSFLTYEQYF. In DNA form, the CDR3 reads TGTGCCAGCAGCTTTTTGACCTACGAGCAGTACTTC.

The chain uses TRBV12-5 and TRBJ2-5; 10 bases are a match to TRBD1. CDR3 length equals 14 residues. V lost 7 bases, J lost 1 base, and 3 bases stayed unmatched. Germline CDR1 LGHNT, CDR2 FRNRAP. The CDR3 reads CASVGDRGQETQYF. CDR3 bases: TGTGCTAGTGTAGGGGACAGGGGCCAAGAGACCCAGTACTTC.

This clonotype occurred a few times. This sequence joins TRBV7-9 and TRBJ2-1; D may be TRBD1 or TRBD2 (6 bases each). This CDR3 spans 17 amino acids. In germline, CDR1 is SEHNR, CDR2 FQNEAQ (reference sequence). The V end lost 4 bases, the J end lost 5 bases, and 21 bases lay between the germline ends. The CDR3 region is CASSSFGWGAAHNEQFF. The CDR3 bases are TGTGCCAGCAGCTCCTTTGGATGGGGGGCGGCCCACAATGAGCAGTTCTTC. The full variable domain, rest sourced from reference TRBV7-9 and TRBJ2-1, is DTGVSQNPRHKITKRGQNVTFRCDPISEHNRLYWYRQTLGQGPEFLTYFQNEAQLEKSRLLSDRFSAERPKGSFSTLEIQRTEQGDSAMYLCASSSFGWGAAHNEQFFGPGTRLTVL.

The genes are TRBV20-1 and TRBJ1-2, with TRBD1 matching over 8 bases. Trimming cost V 3 bases and J 8 bases; bases outside gene matches: 11. The CDR3 runs 14 residues. CDR1 is DFQATT and CDR2 is SNEGSKA in the germline V gene (reference sequence). Here the CDR3 DNA reads TGCAGTGCTAGGGATGGGCAGGGGGCGGACGGCTACACCTTC. As protein: CSARDGQGADGYTF.

V and J are TRBV25-1 and TRBJ1-5; weak D call: TRBD1 (5 bases). The V end lost 4 bases, the J end lost 12 bases, and 13 bases lay between the germline ends. The CDR3 runs to 12 residues. Germline-derived CDR1 and CDR2 are MGHDK and SYGVNS. CDR3 DNA sequence: TGTGCCAGCAGTGTGGGGGAATCTCGCCAGCATTTT. Amino acid sequence: CASSVGESRQHF.

This clonotype was counted only a few times. The CDR3 loop is CASGLVRGQPQHF. CDR3 bases: TGTGCTAGTGGTTTGGTACGGGGACAGCCCCAGCATTTT. The chain carries TRBV12-5 and TRBJ1-5; D not certain. The CDR3 is 13 residues long. The germline V gene has CDR1 LGHNT and CDR2 FRNRAP. V lost 0 bases to trimming and J lost 7 bases, with 7 bases between them.

The V call is TRBV10-3, the J call TRBJ2-1; 10 bases are shared with TRBD2. The CDR3 covers 14 residues. Germline CDR1 reads ENHRY; CDR2 reads SYGVKD. V was clipped by 6 bases and J by 5 bases; unmatched bases: 4. DNA of the CDR3: TGTGCCATCAGGAGCGGGGGGGGAGACAATGAGCAGTTCTTC. Translated: CAIRSGGGDNEQFF.

This clonotype was counted between two and nine times. The V call is TRBV7-8, the J call TRBJ2-1; the match to TRBD2 covers 14 bases. This CDR3 is 16 amino acids long. With V trimmed by 11 bases and J by 10 bases, 16 bases remained unmatched. CDR1 and CDR2 from the germline V gene are SGHVS and FQNEAQ. The CDR3 is CASCGTSGSGCEEQFF. CDR3 DNA sequence: TGTGCCTCCTGCGGGACTAGCGGGAGTGGTTGCGAGGAGCAGTTCTTC.

The rearrangement joins TRBV12-3 or TRBV12-4 to TRBJ2-5; 7 bases map to TRBD2. The CDR3 has 17 amino acids. Trimming cost V 4 bases and J 4 bases; bases outside gene matches: 15. In DNA, the CDR3 is TGTGCCAGCAGTTCCCCCTGGGCTAGCGGAGAGGGAGAGACCCAGTACTTC. It is translated as CASSSPWASGEGETQYF.

This rearrangement joins TRBV10-3 to TRBJ2-7, with TRBD1 as a possible D gene (6 bases). In germline, CDR1 is ENHRY, CDR2 SYGVKD. Trimming took 4 bases from V and 3 from J, leaving 10 bases between them. The CDR3 consists of 13 residues. DNA for the CDR3: TGTGCCATCAGTGTAGAAGGGGGCTACGAGCAGTACTTC. Translated: CAISVEGGYEQYF.

The V and J genes are TRBV12-3 or TRBV12-4 and TRBJ2-5; 12 nucleotides match TRBD2. The J call is in doubt because the DNA end fits TRBJ2-7 better. The CDR3 runs to 15 residues. The CDR3 sequence: CASSRLAGGGYEQYF. CDR3 in DNA: TGTGCCAGCAGCCGTCTAGCGGGAGGGGGCTACGAGCAGTACTTC.

This sequence joins TRBV11-3 and TRBJ1-2; TRBD1 might be the D (6 bases). The CDR3 totals 15 residues. With 4 bases removed from V and 7 bases from J, the gap between germline ends came to 19 bases. Germline CDR1 is SGHNT and CDR2 is YENEEA. The CDR3, as DNA: TGTGCCAGCAGCTCCCAAGGAGGGGGGCATATTGGCTACACCTTC. Its translation: CASSSQGGGHIGYTF.